This T cell receptor (beta chain) was profiled in a study of blood T cell repertoires in COVID-19. Study-level background: Donors in the United States, Italy and Spain gave samples during acute or convalescent COVID-19.

Seattle patients were enrolled while actively infected and followed longitudinally. Trimming removed 6 bases from V and 6 bases from J, with 17 bases in between. Germline values: CDR1 MNHEY, CDR2 SVGEGT. This CDR3 comprises 15 residues. TCRdb's table, derived via immunoSEQ multiplex PCR, lists solely in-frame clones and lacks some. The data hold under 100,000 clones, with under 90% observed a single time. This clonotype was sampled from a man aged 55 to 70 with COVID-19, enrolled during active disease. The V call is TRBV6-2 or TRBV6-3, the J call TRBJ2-2; TRBD2 is a possible D gene (6 bases). Sequencing was performed on peripheral blood. Here the CDR3 DNA reads TGTGCCAGCAGCCCCTGGGGGGAACGGGCCGGGGAGCTGTTTTTT. Residues: CASSPWGERAGELFF.